What follows are 14 T cell receptor beta chains derived from one specimen sequenced in a study of blood T cell repertoires in COVID-19. The data were produced by immunoSEQ multiplex PCR, yet TCRdb's version contains in-frame clones alone and is incomplete. Among some 400,000 clones listed, around 87% were seen once. The specimen was peripheral blood. These TCRs come from a woman aged 25-40 years with COVID-19, enrolled during active disease.

The chain uses TRBV27 and TRBJ2-7; maybe TRBD2 (5 bases). The CDR3 spans 12 residues. The V end lost 8 bases, the J end lost 5 bases, and 13 bases lay between the germline ends. Germline V gives CDR1 MNHEY, CDR2 SMNVEV (reference sequence). In DNA, the CDR3 is TGTGCCAGCGGGTTTGGACTTAACGAGCAGTACTTC. It yields the protein CASGFGLNEQYF.

This clone has just a few counts. The rearrangement links TRBV27 to TRBJ2-5; tentatively, D is TRBD1 (6 bases). Germline lookup yields CDR1 MNHEY and CDR2 SMNVEV (reference sequence). The CDR3 consists of 13 residues. V was shortened by 3 bases and J by 5 bases, with 10 bases between the two germline ends. The CDR3 region is CASSFDRRETQYF. CDR3 in DNA: TGTGCCAGCAGTTTCGACAGGAGGGAGACCCAGTACTTC.

This chain uses TRBV7-8 with TRBJ1-5; possibly TRBD1 for D (6 bases). There are 14 residues in the CDR3. The germline V gene encodes CDR1 SGHVS and CDR2 FQNEAQ. V gave up 5 bases and J gave up 0 bases, with 8 bases separating them. CDR3 loop: CASSPDSSNQPQHF. DNA of the CDR3: TGTGCCAGCAGCCCGGACAGTAGCAATCAGCCCCAGCATTTT.

The chain links TRBV7-3 to TRBJ1-3; D is uncertain. Trimming pared 5 bases from V and 0 bases from J, leaving 14 bases between. CDR3 length equals 16 residues. Germline V gene sequence: CDR1 SGHTA, CDR2 FQGTGA. Here the CDR3 reads CASSPDSASSGNTIYF. In DNA, the CDR3 is TGTGCCAGCAGCCCGGACTCGGCTAGCTCTGGAAACACCATATATTTT.

The chain has TRBV5-1 and TRBJ2-1; D may be TRBD2 (6 bases). V was pared by 0 bases and J by 6 bases, with 10 bases between. This CDR3 contains 14 residues. Germline V lookup: CDR1 SGHRS, CDR2 YFSETQ. CDR3 coding DNA: TGCGCCAGCAGCTTGGGACTAGTGTCCAATGAGCAGTTCTTC. The encoded protein is CASSLGLVSNEQFF. Supplemented by reference TRBV5-1 and TRBJ2-1, the full variable domain reads KAGVTQTPRYLIKTRGQQVTLSCSPISGHRSVSWYQQTPGQGLQFLFEYFSETQRNKGNFPGRFSGRQFSNSRSEMNVSTLELGDSALYLCASSLGLVSNEQFFGPGTRLTVL.

CDR3 loop: CASSKRGLLEKLFF. In nucleotides, the CDR3 is TGTGCCAGCAGCAAAAGGGGCCTATTGGAAAAACTGTTTTTT. The genes are TRBV27 and TRBJ1-4; D is possibly TRBD1 (5 bases). Germline CDR1 and CDR2: MNHEY and SMNVEV (reference sequence). Deletions cut 6 bases from V and 8 bases from J, with 16 bases between. CDR3 size: 14 residues.

The CDR3 nucleotides read TGTGCCAGCAGCCTAGGGGGACGCATTATGGGGGAGCCCCAGCATTTT. It yields the protein CASSLGGRIMGEPQHF. The chain uses TRBV28 and TRBJ1-5; perhaps TRBD1 as D (6 bases). The germline V and J ends were trimmed by 6 bases and 8 bases, with 23 bases remaining between them. Germline-derived CDR1 and CDR2 are MDHEN and SYDVKM. The CDR3 is made up of 16 amino acids.

The chain couples TRBV30 to TRBJ2-7; 7 bases are shared with TRBD1. CDR3 length equals 13 residues. Per germline, CDR1 GTSNPN and CDR2 SVGIG (reference sequence). V was clipped by 6 bases and J by 2 bases; unmatched bases: 7. Here the CDR3 DNA reads TGTGCCTGTACGACCGGGACAGCCTACGAGCAGTACTTC. Translation gives CACTTGTAYEQYF. Looking up the rest from reference TRBV30 and TRBJ2-7 gives the full variable domain: SQTIHQWPATLVQPVGSPLSLECTVEGTSNPNLYWYRQAAGRGLQLLFYSVGIGQISSEVPQNLSASRPQDRQFILSSKKLLLSDSGFYLCACTTGTAYEQYFGPGTRLTVT.

The rearrangement uses TRBV2 and TRBJ2-7; a weak D match, TRBD1 (5 bases). V lost 6 bases and J 5 bases, leaving 14 bases between the germline ends. Germline V lookup: CDR1 SNHLY, CDR2 FYNNEI. The CDR3 runs to 13 residues. CDR3 amino acids: CASRGRLINEQYF. CDR3 nucleotides: TGTGCCAGCAGGGGGCGATTAATCAACGAGCAGTACTTC.

This chain uses TRBV18 with TRBJ1-5; TRBD1 matches at 8 bases. The germline CDR1 and CDR2 sequences are KGHSH and LQKENI. The CDR3 extends over 15 amino acids. V dropped 6 bases and J dropped 6; count of bases not matched to a gene: 10. This chain's CDR3 is CASSPSGQEIQPQHF. The DNA for the CDR3 is TGTGCCAGCTCCCCCTCGGGACAGGAGATTCAGCCCCAGCATTTT.

The chain is built from TRBV14 and TRBJ2-7; D is perhaps TRBD2 (6 bases). V dropped 4 bases and J dropped 3 bases, with 7 bases sitting between them. The length of the CDR3 is 12 residues. Looked up from germline, CDR1 is SGHDN and CDR2 is FVKESK. As DNA, the CDR3 is TGTGCCAGCAGCCGGGGACTCTACGAGCAGTACTTC. Translation: CASSRGLYEQYF.

This rearrangement joins TRBV5-5 to TRBJ2-1, with a tentative D call TRBD1 (7 bases). The V end lost 1 base, the J end lost 10 bases, and 30 bases lay between the germline ends. The germline gives CDR1 SGHKS, CDR2 YYEKEE (reference sequence). CDR3 length: 19 amino acids. Here the CDR3 reads CASSLLGQMMTTRGFEQFF. In DNA, the CDR3 is TGTGCCAGCAGCTTGCTGGGACAGATGATGACGACTAGGGGGTTCGAGCAGTTCTTC.

The CDR3 loop is CASSLAGAVDSPLHF. CDR3 DNA: TGTGCCAGCAGCTTAGCGGGGGCGGTGGATTCACCCCTCCACTTT. V gene TRBV7-2 combines with J gene TRBJ1-6; possible D gene TRBD1, 6 bases. Germline assignment: CDR1 SGHTA and CDR2 FQGNSA. The CDR3 sequence is 15 residues long. V was trimmed by 0 bases and J by 8 bases, leaving 11 bases between them.

This chain uses TRBV19 with TRBJ1-6; 7 positions match TRBD1. J lost 10 bases, V lost 3 bases, and 9 bases had no gene match. Per germline, CDR1 LNHDA and CDR2 SQIVND (reference sequence). CDR3 size: 15 residues. CDR3 bases: TGTGCCAGTAGTATGGGGCAGGACAGGCGGTCACCCCTCCACTTT. Translated: CASSMGQDRRSPLHF.